The entry below describes one T cell receptor beta chain. This entry comes from a study of blood T cell repertoires in COVID-19. Whole-study context: Whether acute or convalescent, the COVID-19 samples came from the United States, Italy and Spain.

This CDR3 has 16 residues. Germline CDR1 and CDR2: SGHVS and FQNEAQ. Trimming pared 5 bases from V and 3 bases from J, leaving 18 bases between. Assay: immunoSEQ multiplex PCR; the TCRdb copy retains only in-frame clones and omits some. The table lists 100,000 to 150,000 clones, about 86% of them singletons. The sample comprised peripheral blood. The V and J genes are TRBV7-8 and TRBJ2-3, with TRBD2 as a possible D gene (6 bases). This sequence was found in a woman in her fifties or sixties with acute or convalescent COVID-19. The CDR3, as DNA: TGTGCCAGCAGCCCCCTGACGGGAGAAAAAACAGATACGCAGTATTTT. This gives the protein CASSPLTGEKTDTQYF.